This T cell receptor (beta chain) comes out of a study of T cell responses to AZD1222 COVID-19 vaccine. Study results and caveats: Mapped onto spike, vaccine-associated CD4 TCRs spanned it and were dominant at 160-218 and 743-854. Just five or six AZD1222 recipients were seropositive at baseline. Donor demographics were predominantly white British with a female majority; clonal diversity may be underestimated. Sampled repertoires all dated from after the peak T cell response.

Comments on this clone: What it recognizes is unknown.

TCRdb's table, derived via immunoSEQ multiplex PCR, lists solely in-frame clones and lacks some. The table has about 140,000 clones, around 88% seen once; the top ten hold 3% to 4.5%. The CDR3 spans 15 residues. The germline V and J ends were trimmed by 3 bases and 7 bases, with 17 bases remaining between them. Germline V gives CDR1 SGDLS, CDR2 YYNGEE. The specimen was peripheral blood, collected on day 0 of AZD1222 vaccination. This TCR was sampled from an adult in good health. V usage is TRBV9 and J usage is TRBJ1-5; possible D gene TRBD1, 6 bases. In DNA form, the CDR3 reads TGTGCCAGCAGCGCGGGGGGCAGGGCAGGACAGCCCCAGCATTTT. Its translation is CASSAGGRAGQPQHF.